This is a list of T cell receptor beta chains from one sample in a study of cytomegalovirus exposure and HLA in healthy donors. Profiled with immunoSEQ multiplex PCR; TCRdb holds only in-frame clones, not every one. In the table there are about 140,000 clones, about four fifths of which are singletons. Source material: PBMCs. All receptors derive from a male donor in good health and CMV-seronegative. CDR3s include the opening cysteine and the closing phenylalanine or tryptophan. D genes are given only for firm matches. The listing skips clone size in some rows; elsewhere it reads once, few, many or a size class.

d_gene: -
abundance: -
v_gene: TRBV6-6
j_gene: TRBJ1-2
CDR3aa: CASSYLDSGYTF
CDR3nt: TGTGCCAGCAGTTACCTAGACTCTGGCTACACCTTC

d_gene: -
abundance: -
v_gene: TRBV6-6
j_gene: TRBJ1-5
CDR3aa: CASIRTFDNQPQHF
CDR3nt: TGTGCCAGCATCAGAACATTTGACAATCAGCCCCAGCATTTT

d_gene: -
abundance: -
v_gene: TRBV7-6
j_gene: TRBJ1-2
CDR3aa: CASSSASGSVSGSGYTF
CDR3nt: TGTGCCAGCAGCTCAGCTTCGGGGTCGGTGTCGGGATCTGGCTACACCTTC

d_gene: -
abundance: -
v_gene: TRBV4-1
j_gene: TRBJ2-7
CDR3aa: CASSQVVTYEQYF
CDR3nt: TGCGCCAGCAGCCAAGTTGTAACCTACGAGCAGTACTTC

d_gene: -
abundance: -
v_gene: TRBV10-1
j_gene: TRBJ1-1
CDR3aa: CASSVGANTEAFF
CDR3nt: TGCGCCAGCAGTGTTGGGGCGAACACTGAAGCTTTCTTT

d_gene: -
abundance: few
v_gene: TRBV9
j_gene: TRBJ1-1
CDR3aa: CASSVSGGGRTEAFF
CDR3nt: TGTGCCAGCAGCGTCTCCGGGGGGGGGCGGACTGAAGCTTTCTTT

d_gene: TRBD1
abundance: -
v_gene: TRBV6-8
j_gene: TRBJ2-7
CDR3aa: CASSFDRGRILGEQYF
CDR3nt: TGTGCCAGCAGTTTCGACAGGGGGCGCATCTTGGGCGAGCAGTACTTC

d_gene: -
abundance: few
v_gene: TRBV18
j_gene: TRBJ1-1
CDR3aa: CASPEQGDNTEAFF
CDR3nt: TGTGCCAGCCCAGAACAGGGAGATAACACTGAAGCTTTCTTT

d_gene: -
abundance: -
v_gene: TRBV29-1
j_gene: TRBJ1-2
CDR3aa: CSGLTAGNYGYTF
CDR3nt: TGCAGCGGCTTGACAGCGGGAAACTATGGCTACACCTTC

d_gene: TRBD1
abundance: -
v_gene: TRBV19
j_gene: TRBJ1-5
CDR3aa: CASSIAGTGGNQPQHF
CDR3nt: TGTGCCAGTAGTATAGCCGGGACAGGGGGGAATCAGCCCCAGCATTTT

d_gene: TRBD1
abundance: -
v_gene: TRBV7-3
j_gene: TRBJ1-2
CDR3aa: CASSLTGGGHGYTF
CDR3nt: TGTGCCAGCAGCTTGACAGGGGGCGGGCATGGCTACACCTTC

d_gene: -
abundance: -
v_gene: TRBV18
j_gene: TRBJ2-2
CDR3aa: CASSPYQGRTGELFF
CDR3nt: TGTGCCAGCTCACCATACCAGGGTAGGACCGGGGAGCTGTTTTTT

d_gene: TRBD2
abundance: -
v_gene: TRBV11-2
j_gene: TRBJ2-1
CDR3aa: CASSSGLAVNEQFF
CDR3nt: TGTGCCAGCAGCTCGGGACTAGCGGTAAATGAGCAGTTCTTC

d_gene: TRBD1
abundance: -
v_gene: TRBV30
j_gene: TRBJ1-2
CDR3aa: CAWSPPTGRGYTF
CDR3nt: TGTGCCTGGAGTCCACCGACAGGGAGAGGCTACACCTTC

d_gene: -
abundance: -
v_gene: TRBV6-5
j_gene: TRBJ1-6
CDR3aa: CASRRGIGSPLHF
CDR3nt: TGTGCCAGCAGGAGGGGGATTGGCTCACCCCTCCACTTT

d_gene: -
abundance: -
v_gene: TRBV9
j_gene: TRBJ1-2
CDR3aa: CASSLETVPSLYGYTF
CDR3nt: TGTGCCAGCAGCTTAGAGACAGTTCCTTCCCTCTATGGCTACACCTTC

d_gene: -
abundance: -
v_gene: TRBV18
j_gene: TRBJ1-1
CDR3aa: CASSPRLGVGGTEAFF
CDR3nt: TGTGCCAGCTCACCACGCTTGGGGGTCGGGGGGACTGAAGCTTTCTTT

d_gene: -
abundance: -
v_gene: TRBV12-5
j_gene: TRBJ2-3
CDR3aa: CASGFFRRTAFTSLQYF
CDR3nt: TGTGCTAGTGGTTTTTTTCGACGGACTGCCTTTACAAGTCTTCAGTATTTT

d_gene: -
abundance: -
v_gene: TRBV5-1
j_gene: TRBJ2-5
CDR3aa: CASSPYQETQYF
CDR3nt: TGCGCCAGCAGCCCTTACCAAGAGACCCAGTACTTC

d_gene: TRBD1
abundance: -
v_gene: TRBV7-2
j_gene: TRBJ1-5
CDR3aa: CASSLGQGLQPQHF
CDR3nt: TGTGCCAGCAGCCTAGGACAGGGGCTTCAGCCCCAGCATTTT

d_gene: TRBD2
abundance: -
v_gene: TRBV5-1
j_gene: TRBJ2-1
CDR3aa: CASSPPGLGAEQFF
CDR3nt: TGCGCCAGCAGCCCGCCGGGACTAGGTGCTGAGCAGTTCTTC

d_gene: -
abundance: -
v_gene: TRBV4-2
j_gene: TRBJ2-3
CDR3aa: CASSQQLGAPDTQYF
CDR3nt: TGTGCCAGCAGCCAACAGCTTGGGGCCCCAGATACGCAGTATTTT

d_gene: -
abundance: few
v_gene: TRBV4-1
j_gene: TRBJ1-5
CDR3aa: CASSQVSTNQPQHF
CDR3nt: TGCGCCAGCAGCCAAGTGTCAACAAATCAGCCCCAGCATTTT

d_gene: TRBD2
abundance: -
v_gene: TRBV5-1
j_gene: TRBJ2-1
CDR3aa: CASSSISGPAYNEQFF
CDR3nt: TGCGCCAGCAGCTCAATTAGCGGGCCAGCCTACAATGAGCAGTTCTTC

d_gene: TRBD1
abundance: -
v_gene: TRBV25-1
j_gene: TRBJ2-2
CDR3aa: CASSYRDRGNTGELFF
CDR3nt: TGTGCCAGCAGTTACCGGGACAGGGGGAACACCGGGGAGCTGTTTTTT

d_gene: -
abundance: few
v_gene: TRBV9
j_gene: TRBJ2-1
CDR3aa: CASSVAPGGNEQFF
CDR3nt: TGTGCCAGCAGCGTAGCGCCCGGTGGCAATGAGCAGTTCTTC

d_gene: -
abundance: -
v_gene: TRBV9
j_gene: TRBJ2-1
CDR3aa: CASSVTPSQGEQFF
CDR3nt: TGTGCCAGCAGCGTAACCCCTAGTCAGGGTGAGCAGTTCTTC

d_gene: TRBD2
abundance: -
v_gene: TRBV27
j_gene: TRBJ2-1
CDR3aa: CASSGLAGAQFF
CDR3nt: TGTGCCAGCAGTGGACTAGCGGGAGCCCAGTTCTTC

d_gene: -
abundance: -
v_gene: TRBV11-3
j_gene: TRBJ2-5
CDR3aa: CASSLRAGHQETQYF
CDR3nt: TGTGCCAGCAGCTTAAGAGCGGGCCACCAAGAGACCCAGTACTTC

d_gene: -
abundance: -
v_gene: TRBV29-1
j_gene: TRBJ2-3
CDR3aa: CSGRRPSTDTQYF
CDR3nt: TGCAGCGGGCGGCGTCCAAGCACAGATACGCAGTATTTT

d_gene: -
abundance: few
v_gene: TRBV5-4
j_gene: TRBJ1-4
CDR3aa: CASSLGLPGEKLFF
CDR3nt: TGTGCCAGCAGCTTGGGACTCCCTGGGGAAAAACTGTTTTTT

d_gene: -
abundance: -
v_gene: TRBV6-1
j_gene: TRBJ1-1
CDR3aa: CASTRIPEAFF
CDR3nt: TGTGCCAGCACCAGAATACCTGAAGCTTTCTTT

d_gene: -
abundance: -
v_gene: TRBV4-1
j_gene: TRBJ1-1
CDR3aa: CASSQSPSGGGTTEAFF
CDR3nt: TGCGCCAGCAGCCAATCACCGTCGGGAGGGGGGACCACTGAAGCTTTCTTT

d_gene: -
abundance: once
v_gene: TRBV30
j_gene: TRBJ1-1
CDR3aa: CAWRRDTYNTEAFF
CDR3nt: TGTGCCTGGAGGCGAGACACATATAACACTGAAGCTTTCTTT

d_gene: -
abundance: -
v_gene: TRBV5-5
j_gene: TRBJ1-1
CDR3aa: CASSLVVGANTEAFF
CDR3nt: TGTGCCAGCAGCTTGGTTGTAGGAGCGAACACTGAAGCTTTCTTT

d_gene: TRBD2
abundance: -
v_gene: TRBV18
j_gene: TRBJ2-1
CDR3aa: CASSHETLRGLAGVREQFF
CDR3nt: TGTGCCAGCTCCCATGAGACCCTACGGGGACTAGCGGGAGTACGGGAGCAGTTCTTC

d_gene: TRBD1
abundance: -
v_gene: TRBV18
j_gene: TRBJ1-3
CDR3aa: CASSPSDRESGNTIYF
CDR3nt: TGTGCCAGCTCACCAAGCGACAGGGAGTCGGGAAACACCATATATTTT

d_gene: TRBD1
abundance: once
v_gene: TRBV29-1
j_gene: TRBJ2-7
CDR3aa: CSVPGTGFGEQYF
CDR3nt: TGCAGCGTTCCCGGGACAGGTTTCGGCGAGCAGTACTTC

d_gene: TRBD1
abundance: -
v_gene: TRBV2
j_gene: TRBJ1-1
CDR3aa: CASSEAYPRQGSVNTEAFF
CDR3nt: TGTGCCAGCAGTGAAGCTTACCCTCGACAGGGGAGCGTGAACACTGAAGCTTTCTTT

d_gene: TRBD1
abundance: -
v_gene: TRBV2
j_gene: TRBJ2-7
CDR3aa: CASSGTGTGFHEQYF
CDR3nt: TGTGCCAGCAGTGGTACCGGGACAGGGTTCCACGAGCAGTACTTC

d_gene: TRBD2
abundance: -
v_gene: TRBV7-9
j_gene: TRBJ2-5
CDR3aa: CASSPDGAGEETQYF
CDR3nt: TGTGCCAGCAGCCCCGATGGGGCGGGAGAAGAGACCCAGTACTTC

d_gene: TRBD1
abundance: -
v_gene: TRBV19
j_gene: TRBJ1-1
CDR3aa: CASSDRGNTEAFF
CDR3nt: TGTGCCAGTTCAGACAGGGGTAACACTGAAGCTTTCTTT

d_gene: TRBD1
abundance: -
v_gene: TRBV7-9
j_gene: TRBJ1-1
CDR3aa: CASSSRARTGGSGTEAFF
CDR3nt: TGTGCCAGCAGCTCCAGAGCGAGGACAGGGGGCTCGGGCACTGAAGCTTTCTTT

d_gene: TRBD1
abundance: -
v_gene: TRBV15
j_gene: TRBJ1-5
CDR3aa: CATSRGAGGSNQPQHF
CDR3nt: TGTGCCACCAGCAGAGGAGCAGGGGGAAGCAATCAGCCCCAGCATTTT

d_gene: TRBD1
abundance: -
v_gene: TRBV5-4
j_gene: TRBJ2-5
CDR3aa: CASSLGQGAETQYF
CDR3nt: TGTGCCAGCAGCTTGGGCCAGGGGGCAGAGACCCAGTACTTC

d_gene: -
abundance: once
v_gene: TRBV5-4
j_gene: TRBJ1-1
CDR3aa: CASSLRTEAFF
CDR3nt: TGTGCCAGCAGCTTACGGACTGAAGCTTTCTTT

d_gene: TRBD2
abundance: once
v_gene: TRBV25-1
j_gene: TRBJ2-5
CDR3aa: CASSDSGRAPETQYF
CDR3nt: TGTGCCAGCAGTGACAGCGGGAGGGCCCCGGAGACCCAGTACTTC

d_gene: -
abundance: -
v_gene: TRBV29-1
j_gene: TRBJ1-5
CDR3aa: CSVVEMGGNQPQHF
CDR3nt: TGCAGCGTTGTAGAAATGGGCGGCAATCAGCCCCAGCATTTT